One sample yielded the 10 T cell receptor beta chains listed below, sequenced in a study of shared clonotypes between healthy human individuals (dated by TCRdb to 2018 to 2021). Receptor amplification or capture employed the immunoSEQ multiplex PCR assay. TCRdb mirrors the immuneACCESS table, restricted to in-frame sequences. Some clones are absent from its copies; in checked studies, under half trace to an unresolved V gene, and the reason for the others is unknown. Present in this sample are 490,000 or so clones, about 80% of which were seen just once. About 12% of the sample comes from the top ten. Sequencing was done on a sample of PBMCs. The receptors stem from a woman aged 35 to 49 in good health. Some clones in this sample may be carry-over from other donors' samples.

V is TRBV10-3 and J is TRBJ1-1; D is possibly TRBD1 (5 bases). Germline CDR1 and CDR2: ENHRY and SYGVKD. Trimming left V 3 bases short and J 2 bases short, with 16 bases between. The CDR3 is 16 residues long. The CDR3 nucleotides are TGTGCCATCAGTGATTTCGGGACGGAACTCAACACTGAAGCTTTCTTT. Amino acid sequence: CAISDFGTELNTEAFF.

The chain joins TRBV7-9 to TRBJ2-2, with 10 nucleotides matching TRBD1. Unmatched junction bases numbered 12, after V lost 5 bases and J lost 6 bases. Germline V gene sequence: CDR1 SEHNR, CDR2 FQNEAQ (reference sequence). There are 17 residues in the CDR3. The CDR3 DNA is TGTGCCAGCAGCAAAAAAAACCCGGGACAGGGGTCCGGGGAGCTGTTTTTT. It specifies CASSKKNPGQGSGELFF.

The CDR3 coding sequence is TGCGCCAGCACCTTAGGCGGGACTAATGAAAAACTGTTTTTT. Translated, it gives CASTLGGTNEKLFF. The J gene is TRBJ1-4, the V gene TRBV5-1; D is unclear. Germline values: CDR1 SGHRS, CDR2 YFSETQ. Trimming removed 6 bases from V and 2 bases from J, with 11 bases in between. The CDR3 loop spans 14 amino acids.

This clone appeared a single time. For the CDR3, the DNA is TGTGCCAGCAGAAACATGGGACAGGTAGGCGAGCAGTACTTC. Protein sequence: CASRNMGQVGEQYF. The chain combines TRBV6-6 with TRBJ2-7; 8 nucleotides agree with TRBD1. Unmatched junction bases numbered 10, after V lost 6 bases and J lost 6 bases. CDR3 length: 14 amino acids. CDR1 is MNHNY, CDR2 SVGAGI, per germline (reference sequence).

The chain combines TRBV28 with TRBJ2-7, with 7 bases identical to TRBD2. V trimming: 5 bases; J trimming: 1 base; junction bases outside the gene matches: 8. Germline V CDR1 and CDR2: MDHEN, SYDVKM. CDR3 length: 15 residues. The CDR3 DNA follows: TGTGCCAGCAGTCGTGAGGCTAGCGGTTCCTACGAGCAGTACTTC. This gives the protein CASSREASGSYEQYF.

The rearrangement uses TRBV18 and TRBJ2-7; D is perhaps TRBD1 (6 bases). V was clipped by 0 bases and J by 2 bases, with 11 bases between them. Germline V gene sequence: CDR1 KGHSH, CDR2 LQKENI. The CDR3 consists of 15 residues. CDR3 residues: CASSPPQTGPYEQYF. The CDR3 DNA reads TGTGCCAGCTCACCACCGCAGACAGGACCCTACGAGCAGTACTTC.

The J gene is TRBJ1-1, the V gene TRBV10-3; D ambiguous. The CDR3 consists of 11 residues. Deletions cut 6 bases from V and 8 bases from J, with 10 bases between. CDR1 is ENHRY, CDR2 SYGVKD, per germline. The CDR3 DNA is TGTGCCATCAGGGACGGGAGGGAAGCTTTCTTT. It encodes CAIRDGREAFF.

V and J are TRBV7-9 and TRBJ2-7; D not certain. Trimming removed 4 bases at V and 4 bases at J, with 8 bases between. Germline V gene sequence: CDR1 SEHNR, CDR2 FQNEAQ (reference sequence). The CDR3 length is 12 residues. The CDR3 bases are TGTGCCAGCAGCTCCTTCCCGTACGAGCAGTACTTC. This translates into CASSSFPYEQYF.

V gene TRBV6-1 combines with J gene TRBJ1-2; maybe TRBD1 (6 bases). V gave up 8 bases and J gave up 1 base, with 14 bases separating them. This CDR3 has 14 residues. The V gene's germline CDR1 is MNHNS and CDR2 SASEGT. CDR3 in DNA: TGTGCCAGCGCAGGACAGCCCCTTAACTATGGCTACACCTTC. This gives the protein CASAGQPLNYGYTF.

This sequence joins TRBV9 and TRBJ2-3; no clear D. The CDR3 runs to 14 residues. V lost 4 bases to trimming and J lost 6 bases, with 15 bases between them. In germline, CDR1 is SGDLS, CDR2 YYNGEE. Here the CDR3 reads CASSPRPKMDTQYF. CDR3 nucleotide sequence: TGTGCCAGCAGCCCACGTCCGAAAATGGATACGCAGTATTTT. The whole variable domain, filled in from reference TRBV9 and TRBJ2-3, reads DSGVTQTPKHLITATGQRVTLRCSPRSGDLSVYWYQQSLDQGLQFLIQYYNGEERAKGNILERFSAQQFPDLHSELNLSSLELGDSALYFCASSPRPKMDTQYFGPGTRLTVL.